In this sample, the clone carrying this TCR beta chain turned up many times. Its antigen is not known. The sample originates from a study of CD8+CD57+ T cells in acquired aplastic anemia. Study-wide results and caveats: The same twenty-nine CD8+ CDR3 sequences occurred in patients and in controls.

Germline CDR1 reads MGHRA; CDR2 reads YSYEKL. The V gene end was trimmed by 5 bases and the J gene end by 3 bases; junction bases not matched to a gene: 3. CDR3 size: 15 residues. The patients chosen for sequencing had shown expansion of CD8+CD57+ cells (detected by flow cytometry). Genomic DNA, serving as template, underwent TCR beta VDJ and CDR3 profiling. From the reads, TCRdb called clonotypes with MiXCR, one entry per CDR3 protein. The table shows 200,000 to 250,000 distinct CDR3 sequences, with about 44% occurring only once. The sample taken for sequencing was sorted CD4+, CD8+, or CD8+CD57+ T cells (not recorded which) from PBMCs. The TCR sequence derives from a human donor with aplastic anemia. The chain couples TRBV4-1 to TRBJ2-7; 14 bases are a match to TRBD2. CDR3 protein: CASSKGTSGSYEQYF. Here the CDR3 DNA reads TGCGCCAGCAGCAAAGGGACTAGCGGGAGCTACGAGCAGTACTTC.